The 21 T cell receptor beta chains presented below share a single source sample, sequenced in a study of blood T cell repertoires in COVID-19 (dated by TCRdb to between 2020 and 2021). Library preparation was by the immunoSEQ multiplex PCR assay. This is the immuneACCESS table as TCRdb keeps it, with only in-frame sequences that have V and J called. A part of the clones is gone; compared with another copy, unresolved V genes explain less than half, and the rest is unexplained. Across this sample there are 100,000 to 150,000 clones, with about 88% seen only once. The ten largest clonotypes hold around 2.5% of the sample. Sample: PBMCs or T cells enriched from blood (not recorded which). The receptors were sampled from a woman between 45 and 60 years old who had recovered from COVID-19.

CDR3 coding DNA: TGTGCCAGCAGTTCTCCGGGAGGGGGCCCCGATACGCAGTATTTT. This sequence encodes CASSSPGGGPDTQYF. This chain uses TRBV28 with TRBJ2-3; D possibly corresponds to TRBD2 (8 bases). Trimming removed 4 bases at V and 6 bases at J, with 17 bases between. The CDR3 runs 15 residues. Germline lookup yields CDR1 MDHEN and CDR2 SYDVKM.

This chain uses TRBV19 with TRBJ1-1, with TRBD1 matching over 7 bases. In germline, CDR1 is LNHDA, CDR2 SQIVND (reference sequence). Trimming cost V 5 bases and J 5 bases; bases outside gene matches: 8. The CDR3 is made up of 14 amino acids. The CDR3 is CASSGQGVGTEAFF. CDR3 DNA sequence: TGTGCCAGTAGTGGGCAGGGGGTCGGGACTGAAGCTTTCTTT.

The V call is TRBV9, the J call TRBJ2-1; 13 bases are a match to TRBD2. The CDR3 length is 14 residues. Germline trimming cut 0 bases from V and 10 bases from J; bases unmatched to any gene: 1. Germline CDR1 and CDR2: SGDLS and YYNGEE. In nucleotides, the CDR3 is TGTGCCAGCAGCGTAGTACTAGCGGGGGGGGAGCAGTTCTTC. Its translation: CASSVVLAGGEQFF.

V is TRBV7-9 and J is TRBJ2-7; tentative D call: TRBD2 (7 bases). V lost 5 bases to trimming and J lost 6 bases, with 14 bases between them. CDR3 length equals 13 residues. The germline V gene encodes CDR1 SEHNR and CDR2 FQNEAQ (reference sequence). CDR3 amino acids: CASSRGGVTEQYF. The CDR3 region has the DNA TGTGCCAGCAGCCGAGGGGGGGTTACCGAGCAGTACTTC.

The chain recombines TRBV7-9 with TRBJ2-7; 7 nucleotides agree with TRBD1. CDR3 size: 15 residues. V gave up 6 bases and J gave up 6 bases; unmatched junction bases: 14. Germline V gene sequence: CDR1 SEHNR, CDR2 FQNEAQ (reference sequence). The chain's CDR3 is CASRPPGQQTGEQYF. The CDR3 nucleotides read TGTGCCAGCAGACCCCCGGGACAGCAAACAGGCGAGCAGTACTTC.

The CDR3 is CASSRSLYEKLFF. The CDR3 DNA reads as TGTGCCAGCAGTCGTTCACTGTATGAAAAACTGTTTTTT. This rearrangement joins TRBV12-3 or TRBV12-4 to TRBJ1-4, with D unclear. V lost 5 bases, J lost 6 bases, and 10 bases lay in between. The CDR3 runs 13 residues.

The V gene is TRBV6-1, the J gene TRBJ1-2; 7 bases fit TRBD1. The junction had 8 bases not matched to a gene; V was cut back by 3 bases and J by 1 base. The CDR3 contains 16 residues. CDR1 MNHNS and CDR2 SASEGT come from the germline V gene. In DNA, the CDR3 is TGTGCCAGCAGTGACAGGACAGGACCCAATAACTATGGCTACACCTTC. This sequence encodes CASSDRTGPNNYGYTF.

CDR3 DNA: TGTGCCAGCAGTCCTGACGGTAGAGGAGAAGCTTTCTTT. This encodes CASSPDGRGEAFF. This rearrangement joins TRBV7-3 to TRBJ1-1; D ambiguous. This CDR3 has 13 amino acids. V dropped 6 bases and J dropped 8 bases, with 16 bases sitting between them. Germline CDR1 and CDR2: SGHTA and FQGTGA.

V and J are TRBV3-1 (or the pseudogene TRBV3-2) and TRBJ1-5; the D is unclear. This CDR3 region has 15 residues. V dropped 4 bases and J dropped 6 bases, with 16 bases sitting between them. The V gene's germline CDR1 is LGHDT and CDR2 YNNKEL (reference sequence). DNA of the CDR3: TGTGCCAGCAGCCCGGGGTGGGGAGGGCTTCAGCCCCAGCATTTT. Translating it yields CASSPGWGGLQPQHF.

The rearrangement links TRBV2 to TRBJ2-7, with D perhaps matching TRBD2 (5 bases). CDR3 length: 13 amino acids. V was clipped by 3 bases and J by 1 base, with 7 bases between them. From germline, CDR1 is SNHLY and CDR2 FYNNEI. CDR3 DNA sequence: TGTGCCAGCAGTGAGGGAGCATCCTACGAGCAGTACTTC. It codes for CASSEGASYEQYF.

This clone was observed at least ten times. The rearrangement links TRBV3-1 (or the pseudogene TRBV3-2) to TRBJ2-7; TRBD2 aligns across 9 bases. There are 15 residues in the CDR3. The trim removed 4 bases at V and 1 base at J, leaving 5 bases unmatched. Germline V lookup: CDR1 LGHDT, CDR2 YNNKEL (reference sequence). The CDR3 sequence: CASSLAGGQSYEQYF. The CDR3 coding sequence is TGTGCCAGCAGCCTGGCGGGGGGGCAATCCTACGAGCAGTACTTC.

The rearrangement links TRBV30 to TRBJ2-1; weak D call: TRBD2 (7 bases). The germline V gene encodes CDR1 GTSNPN and CDR2 SVGIG (reference sequence). This CDR3 contains 14 residues. With 0 bases removed from V and 9 bases from J, the gap between germline ends came to 15 bases. This chain's CDR3 is CAWSVGGGRGEQFF. The CDR3 DNA reads TGTGCCTGGAGTGTAGGAGGGGGGAGGGGTGAGCAGTTCTTC.

This clone occurred once. The chain links TRBV10-2 to TRBJ2-5; maybe TRBD2 (6 bases). Germline loops: CDR1 WSHSY, CDR2 SAAADI. Trimming removed 4 bases from V and 5 bases from J, with 14 bases in between. This CDR3 contains 14 residues. The CDR3 protein is CASSVSGLAETQYF. The CDR3 DNA sequence: TGCGCCAGCAGTGTTTCCGGGCTAGCGGAGACCCAGTACTTC.

A remark on this clone: Distinct nucleotide sequences in the sample also encode this CDR3. V is TRBV19 and J is TRBJ2-3; TRBD2 matches at 10 bases. The junction had 1 base not matched to a gene; V was cut back by 3 bases and J by 1 base. The CDR3 runs to 15 residues. Germline CDR1 and CDR2: LNHDA and SQIVND (reference sequence). The CDR3 bases are TGTGCCAGTAGTATCGGGACTAGCGGCACAGATACGCAGTATTTT. Protein product: CASSIGTSGTDTQYF.

The chain is built from TRBV7-8 and TRBJ2-7; D ambiguous. Germline V gives CDR1 SGHVS, CDR2 FQNEAQ. The CDR3 sequence is 14 residues long. V was cut by 1 base and J by 2 bases, with 9 bases left in between. The CDR3 protein is CASSLGSRAYEQYF. For the CDR3, the DNA is TGTGCCAGCAGCTTAGGAAGTAGAGCCTACGAGCAGTACTTC. The full variable domain, completed using reference TRBV7-8 and TRBJ2-7, is GAGVSQSPRYKVAKRGQDVALRCDPISGHVSLFWYQQALGQGPEFLTYFQNEAQLDKSGLPSDRFFAERPEGSVSTLKIQRTQQEDSAVYLCASSLGSRAYEQYFGPGTRLTVT.

The chain employs TRBV4-1 and TRBJ2-7; D unclear. The length of the CDR3 is 16 residues. Between the trimmed V and J ends, which lost 0 bases and 7 bases, there was a span of 19 bases. Per germline, CDR1 MGHRA and CDR2 YSYEKL. The CDR3 sequence is CASSQDLLALTGEQYF. CDR3 nucleotide sequence: TGCGCCAGCAGCCAAGATCTATTGGCCCTGACTGGAGAGCAGTACTTC.

The gene calls are TRBV4-1 and TRBJ2-3, with a possible D match to TRBD2 (7 bases). Looked up from germline, CDR1 is MGHRA and CDR2 is YSYEKL. The CDR3 spans 16 residues. V was clipped by 1 base and J by 5 bases, with 16 bases between them. The CDR3 DNA reads as TGCGCCAGCAGCCAAGGGCCCCGGGGAGGGGGAGATACGCAGTATTTT. Its protein is CASSQGPRGGGDTQYF.

Only a few counts were recorded for this clone. The chain has TRBV19 and TRBJ2-1; 8 nucleotides match TRBD1. CDR1 is LNHDA and CDR2 is SQIVND in the germline V gene (reference sequence). Unmatched junction bases numbered 6, after V lost 5 bases and J lost 3 bases. The CDR3 is made up of 15 amino acids. CDR3 DNA sequence: TGTGCCAGTAGTCCCCGACAGGGGAGCTACAATGAGCAGTTCTTC. Its protein product is CASSPRQGSYNEQFF.

This sequence joins TRBV6-6 and TRBJ2-7, with a tentative D call TRBD1 (5 bases). Trimming stripped 4 bases from V and 0 bases from J, with 10 bases between. The germline gives CDR1 MNHNY, CDR2 SVGAGI (reference sequence). This CDR3 contains 14 residues. The CDR3 protein is CASSWMDNSYEQYF. CDR3 in DNA: TGTGCCAGCAGTTGGATGGACAACTCCTACGAGCAGTACTTC.

This chain joins TRBV6-5 and TRBJ1-4, with D perhaps matching TRBD1 (5 bases). This CDR3 is 14 amino acids long. Germline V gives CDR1 MNHEY, CDR2 SVGAGI. V lost 1 base, J lost 5 bases, and 8 bases lay in between. CDR3 bases: TGTGCCAGCAGTTACTTGGGGGGGAATGAAAAACTGTTTTTT. Translating gives CASSYLGGNEKLFF.

This chain connects TRBV4-1 to TRBJ1-5; D unclear. This CDR3 has 15 amino acids. Germline loops: CDR1 MGHRA, CDR2 YSYEKL. Between the trimmed V and J ends, which lost 0 bases and 3 bases, there was a span of 9 bases. The chain's CDR3 is CASSQDPTYNQPQHF. The CDR3 DNA is TGCGCCAGCAGCCAAGATCCAACATACAATCAGCCCCAGCATTTT.